This T cell receptor beta chain was recovered during a study of T cells in Graves' hyperthyroidism and ophthalmopathy. Turning to the study itself: Peripheral blood draws took place at initial diagnosis, ahead of any treatment.

This clonotype was detected ten times or more. RNA transcripts gave rise to amplified TCR beta CDR3 regions. Using the HTBI primer set, a first-round RT-PCR was run on the TCR CDR3. TCRdb called the multiplex PCR reads again in MiXCR, with one record for every CDR3 protein. The table lists about 480,000 distinct CDR3 sequences, 14% of them singletons. Lactation, pregnancy, other autoimmune disease or uncontrolled infection excluded patients. Cells are PBMCs isolated from around 10 ml of fresh blood. Germline V CDR1 and CDR2: DFQATT, SNEGSKA (reference sequence). The V gene end was trimmed by 6 bases and the J gene end by 2 bases; junction bases not matched to a gene: 5. This CDR3 is 13 amino acids long.

The sequencing sample was made of blood. This clonotype was sampled from a woman under 30 with Graves' hyperthyroidism. The chain employs TRBV20-1 and TRBJ1-1, with 8 bases identical to TRBD1. CDR3: CSARTGINTEAFF. The CDR3 DNA reads as TGCAGTGCCCGGACAGGGATCAACACTGAAGCTTTCTTT.